The following is a T cell receptor (beta chain) sequence with its context. The data derive from a study of cytomegalovirus exposure and HLA in healthy donors. Study-wide background: The same platform was used for the 120 validation repertoires and the 600 to 700 first-cohort repertoires, a later analysis reported.

The donors were in the approximately 130-subject validation cohort; that cohort was separate from the approximately 700-subject first cohort. TCRdb keeps only in-frame clones here, not all; method: immunoSEQ multiplex PCR. The sample records about 190,000 clones, approximately 80% being singletons. V gave up 3 bases and J gave up 10 bases, with 18 bases separating them. Germline-derived CDR1 and CDR2 are MNHEY and SMNVEV (reference sequence). The CDR3 consists of 14 residues. The sample taken for sequencing was PBMCs. The chain carries TRBV27 and TRBJ2-5; weak D call: TRBD2 (6 bases). The TCR sequence derives from a man aged 18-30 years in good health and CMV-seropositive. The CDR3 spells CASSFSAGSEVQYF. In nucleotides, the CDR3 is TGTGCCAGCAGTTTCAGTGCGGGGTCGGAGGTCCAGTACTTC.